Below are 11 T cell receptor beta chains sequenced from a single sample in a study of cytomegalovirus exposure and HLA in healthy donors. The PCR made use of 60 Vbeta and 13 Jbeta primers. Assay used: immunoSEQ multiplex PCR; TCRdb lists only in-frame clones, some missing. The profile shows some 140,000 clones, about 81% of them singletons. The source material was PBMCs. The receptor set was obtained from a woman in her forties or fifties in good health and CMV-seropositive.

This chain connects TRBV29-1 to TRBJ1-6; D is ambiguous. The CDR3 extends over 14 amino acids. V lost 4 bases, J lost 0 bases, and 7 bases lay in between. Germline CDR1 SQVTM, CDR2 ANQGSEA. The CDR3 nucleotides read TGCAGCGTTGGAACCGGCTCCTATAATTCACCCCTCCACTTT. Its translation is CSVGTGSYNSPLHF. The full variable domain, completed using reference TRBV29-1 and TRBJ1-6, is SAVISQKPSRDICQRGTSLTIQCQVDSQVTMMFWYRQQPGQSLTLIATANQGSEATYESGFVIDKFPISRPNLTFSTLTVSNMSPEDSSIYLCSVGTGSYNSPLHFGNGTRLTVT.

CDR3 residues: CATQLASSYNEQFF. The DNA of the CDR3 is TGTGCCACCCAACTAGCGAGCTCCTACAATGAGCAGTTCTTC. The V gene is TRBV2, the J gene TRBJ2-1; 7 nucleotides align to TRBD2. The germline V gene has CDR1 SNHLY and CDR2 FYNNEI. The CDR3 runs 14 residues. Unmatched junction bases numbered 6, after V lost 10 bases and J lost 0 bases.

The gene calls are TRBV4-2 and TRBJ1-2; D may be TRBD1 (6 bases). CDR3 size: 15 residues. The ends were cut back, 0 bases at V and 4 bases at J, with 12 bases in the middle. Germline CDR1 reads LGHNA; CDR2 reads YNFKEQ. CDR3 DNA sequence: TGTGCCAGCAGCCAAGATATGGGAGGGGGCTATGGCTACACCTTC. Translated: CASSQDMGGGYGYTF.

In regard to this clone: Other DNA sequences in the sample encode the same CDR3. This chain links TRBV7-3 with TRBJ1-1; D possibly corresponds to TRBD1 (5 bases). There are 13 residues in the CDR3. Germline values: CDR1 SGHTA, CDR2 FQGTGA. The V and J ends lost 5 bases and 2 bases respectively, with 9 bases between them. The CDR3: CASSAQGNTEAFF. CDR3 coding DNA: TGTGCCAGCAGCGCTCAGGGAAACACTGAAGCTTTCTTT.

The V and J genes are TRBV7-8 and TRBJ2-2; 10 nucleotides align to TRBD1. CDR1 is SGHVS and CDR2 is FQNEAQ in the germline V gene. Trimming at V came to 4 bases and at J to 7 bases, leaving 6 bases not matched to a gene. CDR3 length: 15 amino acids. The CDR3 protein is CASSSRTGGNGELFF. For the CDR3, the DNA is TGTGCCAGCAGCTCCCGGACAGGGGGTAACGGGGAGCTGTTTTTT.

The chain joins TRBV5-5 to TRBJ1-1, with unresolved D. The CDR3 is 14 residues long. The germline CDR1 and CDR2 sequences are SGHKS and YYEKEE (reference sequence). V was trimmed by 1 base and J by 0 bases, leaving 7 bases between them. The CDR3 nucleotides read TGTGCCAGCAGCTTGTCGGTACTGAACACTGAAGCTTTCTTT. Encoded protein: CASSLSVLNTEAFF.

The gene calls are TRBV9 and TRBJ2-5; 9 nucleotides agree with TRBD2. V dropped 4 bases and J dropped 4; count of bases not matched to a gene: 8. CDR1 SGDLS and CDR2 YYNGEE come from the germline V gene. The CDR3 is 15 residues long. Here the CDR3 DNA reads TGTGCCAGCAGCACCACCCCGACTAGCGGAGAGACCCAGTACTTC. It yields the protein CASSTTPTSGETQYF.

The J gene is TRBJ2-5, the V gene TRBV30, with 12 positions matching TRBD2. The V gene's germline CDR1 is GTSNPN and CDR2 SVGIG (reference sequence). Trimming at V came to 1 base and at J to 0 bases, leaving 9 bases not matched to a gene. The CDR3 extends over 18 amino acids. The CDR3 DNA is TGTGCCTGGAGTGGACTAGCGGGGGCAAGCCGGTACCAAGAGACCCAGTACTTC. Residues: CAWSGLAGASRYQETQYF.

The chain has TRBV6-5 and TRBJ1-1, with TRBD1 as a possible D gene (6 bases). This CDR3 has 14 amino acids. The germline CDR1 and CDR2 sequences are MNHEY and SVGAGI. V was shortened by 5 bases and J by 3 bases, with 13 bases between the two germline ends. In DNA form, the CDR3 reads TGTGCCAGCAGTCGACGACAGGCCGACACTGAAGCTTTCTTT. It yields the protein CASSRRQADTEAFF.

In its sample, this clone was seen once. V and J are TRBV10-1 and TRBJ1-1; 7 bases line up with TRBD1. Trimming cost V 2 bases and J 0 bases; bases outside gene matches: 12. The CDR3 extends over 18 amino acids. Germline loops: CDR1 WNHNN, CDR2 SYGVQD (reference sequence). CDR3 protein: CASSEPTGMGTMNTEAFF. CDR3 DNA sequence: TGCGCCAGCAGTGAGCCGACAGGGATGGGGACCATGAACACTGAAGCTTTCTTT.

The rearrangement uses TRBV5-4 and TRBJ2-5, with 8 bases that match TRBD2. Germline V CDR1 and CDR2: SGHNT, YYREEE (reference sequence). The V gene end was trimmed by 4 bases and the J gene end by 2 bases; junction bases not matched to a gene: 10. CDR3 length: 16 amino acids. The CDR3 region has the DNA TGTGCCAGCAGCCATCCTAAAGCGGGAGCTCAAGAGACCCAGTACTTC. Protein sequence: CASSHPKAGAQETQYF.